A selection of T cell receptor beta chains follows, all from one sample in a study of T cell changes during pregnancy in multiple sclerosis. Method: immunoSEQ multiplex PCR; TCRdb's copy keeps in-frame clones and lacks some. The sample has approximately 48,000 clones, 94% seen once. Sequenced material: CD8+ T cells from peripheral blood mononuclear cells, taken before pregnancy. Receptors originate from a female donor with multiple sclerosis, enrolled in a pregnancy study. Both conserved end residues are part of each CDR3. D genes are given only for firm matches. Clone size, where shown, is once, few, many, or a class for clones that have expanded.

clone size: .; J gene: TRBJ2-1; V gene: TRBV29-1; D gene: .; CDR3 DNA: TGCAGCGTTGTCGCCCCTAGCCTCTACAATGAGCAGTTCTTC; CDR3 protein: CSVVAPSLYNEQFF
clone size: .; J gene: TRBJ2-5; V gene: TRBV25-1; D gene: TRBD1; CDR3 DNA: TGTGCCAGCAGTGAATGGGACAGGGAGGTCGTTGGCCAAGAGACCCAGTACTTC; CDR3 protein: CASSEWDREVVGQETQYF
clone size: once; J gene: TRBJ2-3; V gene: TRBV6-5; D gene: .; CDR3 DNA: TGTGCCAGCAGTTACTCTAGCGCAGATACGCAGTATTTT; CDR3 protein: CASSYSSADTQYF
clone size: .; J gene: TRBJ2-2; V gene: TRBV25-1; D gene: .; CDR3 DNA: TGTGCCAGCAGTGAGGAGGCCGCCCCCGGGGAGCTGTTTTTT; CDR3 protein: CASSEEAAPGELFF
clone size: .; J gene: TRBJ2-2; V gene: TRBV7-9; D gene: .; CDR3 DNA: TGTGCCAGCAGCTTAGGTGGGCTAAACGGGGAGCTGTTTTTT; CDR3 protein: CASSLGGLNGELFF
clone size: .; J gene: TRBJ2-1; V gene: TRBV19; D gene: TRBD2; CDR3 DNA: TGTGCCAGTAGTATAGCCGGGAGCGGGAGGGCCTACAATGAGCAGTTCTTC; CDR3 protein: CASSIAGSGRAYNEQFF
clone size: once; J gene: TRBJ2-1; V gene: TRBV19; D gene: TRBD2; CDR3 DNA: TGTGCCAGTAGTATGGGTCTAGCGGGGAGCTACAATGAGCAGTTCTTC; CDR3 protein: CASSMGLAGSYNEQFF
clone size: medium-sized; J gene: TRBJ2-6; V gene: TRBV7-9; D gene: TRBD1; CDR3 DNA: TGTGCCAGCAGACGGGACAGGTTGCACTCTGGGGCCAACGTCCTGACTTTC; CDR3 protein: CASRRDRLHSGANVLTF
clone size: .; J gene: TRBJ2-4; V gene: TRBV7-9; D gene: .; CDR3 DNA: TGTGCCAGCAGCTTCACAGGGATCCAGTACTTC; CDR3 protein: CASSFTGIQYF
clone size: once; J gene: TRBJ2-7; V gene: TRBV28; D gene: .; CDR3 DNA: TGTGCCAGCAGTTCGAGCTCCTACGAGCAGTACTTC; CDR3 protein: CASSSSSYEQYF
clone size: .; J gene: TRBJ1-2; V gene: TRBV7-9; D gene: .; CDR3 DNA: TGTGCCAGCAGCCGAAGGACAGCAGCTAACTATGGCTACACCTTC; CDR3 protein: CASSRRTAANYGYTF
clone size: .; J gene: TRBJ2-2; V gene: TRBV27; D gene: TRBD2; CDR3 DNA: TGTGCCAGCAGTCAGCCTAGCGGGAGGAACACCGGGGAGCTGTTTTTT; CDR3 protein: CASSQPSGRNTGELFF
clone size: .; J gene: TRBJ1-2; V gene: TRBV25-1; D gene: .; CDR3 DNA: TGTGCCAGCAGTGGGCACAGGGCGGAGGGCTACACCTTC; CDR3 protein: CASSGHRAEGYTF
clone size: .; J gene: TRBJ2-2; V gene: TRBV30; D gene: .; CDR3 DNA: TGTGCCTGGAGTGTATCGGCGAACACCGGGGAGCTGTTTTTT; CDR3 protein: CAWSVSANTGELFF
clone size: .; J gene: TRBJ1-2; V gene: TRBV27; D gene: .; CDR3 DNA: TGTGCCAGCAGTTTGGGACTGGGCTATGGCTACACCTTC; CDR3 protein: CASSLGLGYGYTF
clone size: .; J gene: TRBJ2-7; V gene: TRBV19; D gene: TRBD1; CDR3 DNA: TGTGCCAGTAGTACCGGGACAGGGGGCGGCTACGAGCAGTACTTC; CDR3 protein: CASSTGTGGGYEQYF
clone size: .; J gene: TRBJ2-7; V gene: TRBV21-1; D gene: .; CDR3 DNA: TGTGCCAGCAGTATTGGGACTAGATCGCCCTACGAGCAGTACTTC; CDR3 protein: CASSIGTRSPYEQYF
clone size: .; J gene: TRBJ1-2; V gene: TRBV7-9; D gene: TRBD1; CDR3 DNA: TGTGCCAGCAGCTACGAAACGGGACAGGGAGAGGGAGGCTACACCTTC; CDR3 protein: CASSYETGQGEGGYTF
clone size: .; J gene: TRBJ2-1; V gene: TRBV18; D gene: TRBD1; CDR3 DNA: TGTGCCAGCTCACCGGAGGACAGGGCCGATGAGCAGTTCTTC; CDR3 protein: CASSPEDRADEQFF
clone size: .; J gene: TRBJ2-7; V gene: TRBV6-1; D gene: .; CDR3 DNA: TGTGCCAGCAGTTTCCCGGGACACCTCTACGAGCAGTACTTC; CDR3 protein: CASSFPGHLYEQYF
clone size: .; J gene: TRBJ2-7; V gene: TRBV11-2; D gene: .; CDR3 DNA: TGTGCCAGCAGTCGCAAGGCGGAAGCCTTGGAGGCCTACGAGCAGTACTTC; CDR3 protein: CASSRKAEALEAYEQYF
clone size: .; J gene: TRBJ2-1; V gene: TRBV19; D gene: TRBD1; CDR3 DNA: TGTGCCAGTAGTACCGGGACAGGGGGATTCGAGGAGCAGTTCTTC; CDR3 protein: CASSTGTGGFEEQFF
clone size: .; J gene: TRBJ2-7; V gene: TRBV5-1; D gene: .; CDR3 DNA: TGCGCCAGCAGCTTGGGGGGGCGGAACGAGCAGTACTTC; CDR3 protein: CASSLGGRNEQYF
clone size: .; J gene: TRBJ1-5; V gene: TRBV15; D gene: .; CDR3 DNA: TGTGCCACCAGCAGAGCAGGGGACGGGGGCAATCAGCCCCAGCATTTT; CDR3 protein: CATSRAGDGGNQPQHF
clone size: .; J gene: TRBJ2-7; V gene: TRBV12-5; D gene: .; CDR3 DNA: TGTGCTAGTGGTTTCGCGGAGGGGTACGAGCAGTACTTC; CDR3 protein: CASGFAEGYEQYF
clone size: .; J gene: TRBJ2-1; V gene: TRBV27; D gene: .; CDR3 DNA: TGTGCCAGCAGTTTATCAGGGGGGGACTACAATGAGCAGTTCTTC; CDR3 protein: CASSLSGGDYNEQFF